This T cell receptor beta chain was observed in a study of breast tumors, draining lymph nodes, adjacent tissues. This clonotype was detected many times. This may stem from a read error, because a much larger clone lies one nucleotide away. TCRdb reprocessed the multiplex PCR reads via MiXCR and lists one record per CDR3 protein. The repertoire has 20,000 to 25,000 distinct CDR3 sequences, about 50% of them found once; the top ten carry 7.5% to 9.5%. Germline CDR1 MNHNS, CDR2 SASEGT. The junction had 10 bases not matched to a gene; V was cut back by 5 bases and J by 6 bases. The CDR3 contains 15 residues.

This sequence joins TRBV6-1 and TRBJ2-3, with TRBD2 matching over 8 bases. The sample comprised breast tumor tissue. This sequence originates from a female donor with breast cancer. Some clones in this sample may be carry-over from other donors' samples. For the CDR3, the DNA is TGTGCCAGCAGTCACCAACTAGCGGCATCCGATACGCAGTATTTT. This encodes CASSHQLAASDTQYF.